This entry describes one T cell receptor (beta chain). The entry originates in a study of regulatory T cells in long-lasting Graves disease. Study details: Persistent Graves' disease denoted over 5 years of antithyroid drugs plus positive TSH receptor antibodies.

For TCR beta, libraries came from iRepertoire HTBI primers and Arm-PCR of CDR3 regions. TCRdb fed the multiplex PCR reads into MiXCR, producing one record per CDR3 protein. The table lists roughly 490,000 distinct CDR3 sequences, approximately 22% of them singletons, with roughly 14% in the top ten. The time point here: persistent/refractory GD, antithyroid drugs over 5 years with positive TRAb. RNA extracted from PBMCs served as the sequencing template. It was American Thyroid Association guidelines that determined Graves' disease diagnosis. EDTA tubes collected nine milliliters of peripheral blood. From germline, CDR1 is KGHSH and CDR2 LQKENI. V shed 3 bases, J shed 7 bases, and the junction held 6 bases outside the gene matches. The CDR3 has 15 residues.

The sample in question was peripheral blood mononuclear cells (PBMCs), obtained when the disease was refractory, from a patient treated with antithyroid drugs. The clonotype comes from a female donor with Graves disease. The chain carries TRBV18 and TRBJ2-1; TRBD1 matches 10 bases. The CDR3 nucleotides read TGTGCCAGCTCACCTCCGGGACAGGGGACAAATGAGCAGTTCTTC. It codes for CASSPPGQGTNEQFF.